Sequencing of this T cell receptor beta chain was carried out in a study of T cell responses to AZD1222 COVID-19 vaccine. Some clones are missing from TCRdb's copy, which holds only in-frame ones; the method was immunoSEQ multiplex PCR. The repertoire consists of some 110,000 clones, with 80% to 90% occurring once and the leading ten covering about 7.1%. Losses at the gene ends were 5 bases for V and 1 base for J; bases not matched to a gene: 4. The CDR3 spans 16 residues. Germline lookup yields CDR1 SGHTA and CDR2 FQGNSA. This clonotype was obtained from an adult who received the AZD1222 COVID-19 vaccine. V and J are TRBV7-2 and TRBJ2-7; 14 nucleotides match TRBD2. Here the sequenced sample was peripheral blood, taken 28 days after the second AZD1222 dose. The CDR3 region is CASSQGLAGASYEQYF. CDR3 coding DNA: TGTGCCAGCAGCCAGGGACTAGCGGGAGCGTCCTACGAGCAGTACTTC.